A single TCR beta chain is shown here with its context. The target antigen is unknown. Germline CDR1 and CDR2: MNHEY and SMNVEV (reference sequence). Trimming took off 2 bases at V and 4 bases at J, with 14 bases between the two ends. CDR3 length equals 15 residues. The table came from immunoSEQ multiplex PCR; TCRdb's copy has only in-frame clones and leaves some out. The table has about 100,000 clones, about 90% seen once. This sample is part of a study of graft-versus-host responses after intestinal transplantation. This sample comprised unstimulated CD4+ T cells sorted from spleen or lymph node cells, obtained before transplant. This clonotype was sampled from a human donor who was the organ donor for an intestinal transplant. The chain uses TRBV27 and TRBJ1-2; D not resolved. In DNA, the CDR3 is TGTGCCAGCAGTTTAAAACCTCCTTGGACCTATGGCTACACCTTC. This codes for CASSLKPPWTYGYTF.